This is a list of T cell receptor beta chains from one sample in a study of cytomegalovirus exposure and HLA in healthy donors. Here immunoSEQ multiplex PCR was the method, and the copy in TCRdb shows in-frame clones only, minus some. The repertoire holds about 130,000 clones, with roughly two thirds as singletons. Specimen: PBMCs. The receptor set was obtained from a man between 25 and 39 years old in good health and CMV-seropositive. The CDR3 runs from the conserved cysteine through the conserved F or W. The D gene is left open where the match is weak. Some rows mark clone size as missing; the rest say once, few, many or name a class of expanded clone.

j_gene,d_gene,len,v_gene,abundance,CDR3aa,CDR3nt
TRBJ2-3,-,16,TRBV27,few,CASSLSKGGSTDTQYF,TGTGCCAGCAGTTTATCGAAGGGCGGGAGCACAGATACGCAGTATTTT
TRBJ2-5,-,14,TRBV5-1,few,CASSEQGPQETQYF,TGCGCCAGCAGCGAACAGGGACCTCAAGAGACCCAGTACTTC
TRBJ1-2,-,12,TRBV11-1,-,CASSLRGYGYTF,TGTGCCAGCAGCTTAAGGGGGTATGGCTACACCTTC
TRBJ1-1,-,15,TRBV2,-,CASSEDWGYITEAFF,TGTGCCAGCAGTGAAGATTGGGGCTACATCACTGAAGCTTTCTTT
TRBJ1-2,TRBD1,12,TRBV5-1,-,CASRDSFYGYTF,TGCGCCAGTCGGGACAGCTTCTATGGCTACACCTTC
TRBJ2-2,TRBD1,15,TRBV30,-,CAWSRTGGEAGELFF,TGTGCCTGGAGTAGGACAGGGGGGGAGGCCGGGGAGCTGTTTTTT
TRBJ2-3,TRBD1,14,TRBV10-3,-,CAIRDTPGTGTKYF,TGTGCCATCAGGGATACCCCCGGGACAGGAACAAAGTATTTT
TRBJ2-7,TRBD1,13,TRBV27,-,CASSSLGQGLQYF,TGTGCCAGCAGTTCCCTTGGACAGGGTCTCCAGTACTTC
TRBJ2-1,-,12,TRBV12-5,-,CASGSLYNEQFF,TGTGCTAGTGGGTCTCTCTACAATGAGCAGTTCTTC
TRBJ1-4,-,12,TRBV11-2,-,CASSLGRAKLFF,TGTGCCAGCAGCTTAGGCAGGGCAAAACTGTTTTTT
TRBJ1-1,-,15,TRBV21-1,-,CASPSLGEENTEAFF,TGTGCCAGCCCATCTCTGGGGGAGGAGAACACTGAAGCTTTCTTT
TRBJ2-6,-,16,TRBV7-6,few,CASSSIQGSGANVLTF,TGTGCCAGCAGCTCCATACAGGGTAGCGGGGCCAACGTCCTGACTTTC
TRBJ2-1,TRBD1,15,TRBV6-5,-,CASSLGTQGRNEQFF,TGTGCCAGCAGCCTCGGGACACAGGGGAGAAATGAGCAGTTCTTC
TRBJ2-3,TRBD2,14,TRBV29-1,-,CSVGGGGSTDTQYF,TGCAGCGTTGGGGGCGGGGGTAGCACAGATACGCAGTATTTT
TRBJ2-7,TRBD1,11,TRBV27,-,CASRQGYEQYF,TGTGCCAGTAGACAGGGGTACGAGCAGTACTTC
TRBJ1-1,-,14,TRBV7-3,-,CASSLQGWNTEAFF,TGTGCCAGCAGCTTACAGGGGTGGAACACTGAAGCTTTCTTT
TRBJ2-1,-,15,TRBV27,-,CASSSSWGGYNEQFF,-
TRBJ1-2,-,13,TRBV6-5,-,CASSYVTGYGYTF,TGTGCCAGCAGTTACGTGACGGGCTATGGCTACACCTTC
TRBJ2-5,-,15,TRBV6-5,-,CASSYGRTFQETQYF,TGTGCCAGCAGTTACGGGAGGACCTTCCAAGAGACCCAGTACTTC
TRBJ2-2,TRBD2,17,TRBV7-9,-,CASSLLGTSGNTGELFF,TGTGCCAGCAGCTTACTGGGAACTAGCGGAAACACCGGGGAGCTGTTTTTT